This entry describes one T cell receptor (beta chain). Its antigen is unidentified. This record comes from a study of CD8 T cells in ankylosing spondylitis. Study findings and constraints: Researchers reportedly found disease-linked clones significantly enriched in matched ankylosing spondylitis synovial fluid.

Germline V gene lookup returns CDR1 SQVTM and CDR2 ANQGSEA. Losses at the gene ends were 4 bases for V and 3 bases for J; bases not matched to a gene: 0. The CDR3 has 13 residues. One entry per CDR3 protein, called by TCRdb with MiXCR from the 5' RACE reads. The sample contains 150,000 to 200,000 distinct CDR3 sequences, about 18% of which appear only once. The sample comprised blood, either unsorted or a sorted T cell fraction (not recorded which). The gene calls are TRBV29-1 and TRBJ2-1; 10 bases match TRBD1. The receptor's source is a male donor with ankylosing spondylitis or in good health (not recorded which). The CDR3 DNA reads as TGCAGCGTTGGGGACAGGGGCTACAATGAGCAGTTCTTC. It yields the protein CSVGDRGYNEQFF.